Sequencing of this T cell receptor beta chain was carried out in a study of shared clonotypes between healthy human individuals (TCRdb year 2020). Regarding the research as a whole: The cohort comprised a couple of women and a few men aged 18 to 49 years. Blood TCR repertoires of roughly 5 healthy adults were deeply sequenced to estimate repertoire size and the extent of clonotype sharing between individuals. Libraries were prepared and TCR repertoires were sequenced by different laboratories using diverse techniques, in order to increase sequencing depth and limit assay-specific biases. Between about 0.94 and 8.9 billion PBMCs per donor were obtained by leukapheresis. Here is what the overall study found, with its caveats: Sampling was limited to blood, and TCR repertoires in tissue likely differ from TCR repertoires in blood. The genetic and exposure-history diversity represented was limited by the small number of donors. Pairwise subsampling led to the expectation that sequencing depth would affect the degree of clonotype sharing among donors.

V loses 1 base of germline sequence and J loses 6 bases, and the interval between the two ends is 7 bases. The germline V gene (reference sequence) yields GTSNPN for CDR1 and SVGIG for CDR2. Counted from cysteine to phenylalanine, this CDR3 has 11 amino acids. Only the CDR3 region is kept as DNA, spanning 33 bases read in frame from base 1. A remark on this clone: The clone's antigen remains unknown. No base qualities exist here, and no much larger clone lies one base off it.

Healthy HIV-negative adults with no recently reported acute infections or vaccinations were included as donors. Every donor was a Caucasian adult living in Nashville, Tennessee, USA. For unsorted samples, around 90 million PBMCs were counted, and genomic DNA was extracted using the QIAamp DNA Blood Mini kit. After blood collection by leukapheresis, PBMCs were isolated using Ficoll-Histopaque density gradient centrifugation and then cryopreserved in the vapor phase of liquid nitrogen. Using the deep immunoSEQ assay, TCR CDR3 regions were amplified from genomic DNA by multiplex PCR. Genomic DNA extracted from each cell subset was distributed evenly over all wells of several immunoSEQ 96-well plates, and each plate served as one replicate. Each replicate PCR for unsorted PBMC received roughly 300 ng genomic DNA, equal to 25,000 to 30,000 T cell genomes. Genomic DNA from unsorted PBMC was sequenced over ten immunoSEQ deep assay plates. Purified libraries were quantified with a Qubit 3.0 fluorometer, sized on a Bioanalyzer 2100, and re-quantified with the KAPA Library Quantification kit. Every immunoSEQ 96-well plate was sequenced on a separate single-read 150-cycle Illumina NextSeq 550 flow cell. On the study's bioinformatics: Because the immunoSEQ output held only junctional sequences and lacked quality scores, the filtering could not match the filtering applied to full-length reads. To assign V/J genes and CDR3, sequences were annotated against IMGT germline references using PyIR, a Python wrapper for IgBLAST v1.9. Reads were removed for weak V/J assignments (E-value above 1e-6), missing CDR3, stop codons, out-of-frame junctions, or ambiguous translated residues. A V3J clonotype was defined by an identical inferred V gene, J gene, and CDR3 amino acid sequence. Percentage overlap between repertoires was computed as shared unique clonotypes divided by the size of the smaller repertoire. RTK rarefaction, the Chao1 estimator, and Recon v2.1 estimates of unobserved clonotypes were used to assess repertoire richness. Not all clones reach the TCRdb copy of this immuneACCESS table, which keeps in-frame sequences only. Checked studies attribute under half of the gap to unresolved V genes and leave the rest unexplained. D and trimming come from the DNA, and the V and J calls and clone size come from that table. The sample includes 450,000 to 600,000 clones, with around 79% observed a single time. 10% to 15% of the sample is in the top ten clones.

This chain is built from TRBV30 and TRBJ2-7, with the D gene too uncertain to name. What was sequenced was PBMCs. The receptor's source is a woman aged 40 to 50 in good health. Some clones in this sample may be carry-over from other donors' samples. At the DNA level, the sequence is TGTGCCTGGAGTGGCCCACGCGAGCAGTACTTC. Translated, it reads CAWSGPREQYF.